This record concerns one T cell receptor (beta chain) sequence. Its antigen specificity is not known. No qualities accompany the bases; no much larger clone lies one base away. A single peripheral blood draw of 95 to 150 mL on average was collected from each donor into heparinised tubes. Naive, central memory, regulatory and stem cell-like memory CD4+ T cells were sorted on a BD FACSAria II using a panel including CD45RO, CCR7, CD25, CD127, CD95 and CD27. A purity above 95% was achieved for all sorted populations. PBMCs were isolated right away by Lymphoprep density gradient centrifugation and were stained directly, without culture. Samples were stained and sorted in pairs, with one healthy donor and one patient per experiment, so that batch effects were minimized. The data belong to a study of beta chain features in type 1 diabetes (dated by TCRdb to 2017 to 2018). About the full investigation: Mean age, gender distribution, total cell number and subset yield were not different between patients and healthy donors. Across all samples, approximately 98,000,000 sorted cells were examined, and cell number per subset correlated strongly with RNA yield. The study compared TCRB repertoires of sorted circulating CD4+ T cell subsets between recently diagnosed type 1 diabetes patients and matched healthy donors. Regulatory and stem cell-like memory subsets were obtained from only 8 patients and roughly 8 healthy donors, while naive and central memory subsets were obtained from all 30 or so donors.

Trimming takes 4 bases from V and 4 bases from J, and the germline ends sit 10 bases apart. The germline V gene yields MGHDK for CDR1 and SYGVNS for CDR2. The CDR3 measures 13 amino acids from cysteine to phenylalanine. The kept DNA is CDR3 alone, 39 bases in frame from the first base. The entire isolated RNA was reverse transcribed using the High Capacity cDNA Reverse Transcription Kit, and thus expressed TCRB transcripts were sequenced. Naive, central memory and regulatory T cell samples underwent deep immunoSEQ sequencing, averaging about 3.57 million total reads per sample. Sorted cells were lysed in RLT buffer, and RNA was extracted using DNase-treated RNeasy Micro or Mini kits according to cell number. Each cell subset was processed separately to prevent cross-contamination, with patient and healthy donor samples processed together. The immunoSEQ multiplex PCR was used to amplify TCRB sequences from cDNA, yielding 87-bp fragments that span the CDR3 region. Sequencing of the amplicons was done on the Illumina HiSeq platform. In the original analysis: PCR bias was corrected computationally using synthetic template baselines, and reads within Hamming distance 2 were collapsed, with unmergeable singletons discarded. Reads were aligned against IMGT to assign V, D and J genes, CDR3 length and insertions or deletions at six rearrangement sites. Clonotype counts were normalized to sorted cell number within each subset before computing true diversity and Gini coefficients with the tcR R package. The overlap coefficient, calculated on TCRB nucleotide sequences, was used to quantify repertoire sharing. As a proxy for the pre-selection repertoire, out-of-frame TCRB sequences from naive cells were analyzed. The source is immuneACCESS, and TCRdb retained only in-frame sequences with V and J called. Part of the clones is not carried over; for the studies checked, unresolved V genes explain less than half of this, and the remainder is unexplained. V and J calls and clone size are given by that table; D and trimming were obtained from the DNA. Counted in this sample were hundreds of thousands of clones; approximately 16% of them appeared once. Roughly 0.015% of the sample lies in the top ten.

Paper-wide results and their limitations: Sequencing cDNA rather than genomic DNA could over-represent highly expressing activated cells, although activation and CD3 levels did not differ between groups. Type 1 diabetes patients showed a moderate but significant shortening of TCRB CDR3 length in all four CD4+ subsets. The naive, central memory and regulatory TCRB repertoires appeared to resemble one another more closely among patients than among healthy donors. Because small numbers of individuals were included in the HLA sub-analyses, any influence of HLA type on TCRB rearrangement was left unresolved. Shorter templates might be favored by PCR, yet because patient and control samples were amplified and corrected together, any such skew would affect both groups equally. Patients with type 1 diabetes made fewer insertions and deleted more nucleotides at VDJ recombination sites, implying thymic rearrangement abnormalities.

Sequenced input: naive CD4+ T cells from blood. Taken with the paper, the label for cell subset or site translates to: true naive CD4+ T cells. This receptor was obtained from a man aged 18 to 30 with type 1 diabetes. The rearranged segments are TRBV25-1 and TRBJ2-5, with no confident D gene call. The nucleotides read TGTGCCAGCAGTGTAAGAGTTGGAGAGACCCAGTACTTC. It encodes CASSVRVGETQYF.